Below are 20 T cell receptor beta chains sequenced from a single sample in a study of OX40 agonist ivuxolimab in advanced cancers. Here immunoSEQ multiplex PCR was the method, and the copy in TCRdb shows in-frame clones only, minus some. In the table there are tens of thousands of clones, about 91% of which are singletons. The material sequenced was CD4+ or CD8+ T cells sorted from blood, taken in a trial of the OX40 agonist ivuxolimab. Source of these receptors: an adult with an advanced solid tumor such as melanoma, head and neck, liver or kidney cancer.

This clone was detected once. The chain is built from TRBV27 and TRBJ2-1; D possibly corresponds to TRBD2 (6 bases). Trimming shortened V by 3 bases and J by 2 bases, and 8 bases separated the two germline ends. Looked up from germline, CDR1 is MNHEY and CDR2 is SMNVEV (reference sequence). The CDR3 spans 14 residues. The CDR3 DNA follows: TGTGCCAGCAGTTTCCAGCGGGCCTACAATGAGCAGTTCTTC. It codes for CASSFQRAYNEQFF.

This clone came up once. The CDR3 DNA sequence: TGTGCCAGCAGTGAAATCGAGCGGGGCTTGATGAACACTGAAGCTTTCTTT. Protein product: CASSEIERGLMNTEAFF. J is TRBJ1-1 and V is TRBV6-1, with D tentatively TRBD1 (5 bases). Deletions cut 2 bases from V and 0 bases from J, with 16 bases between. The CDR3 contains 17 residues. Germline CDR1 reads MNHNS; CDR2 reads SASEGT.

The CDR3 nucleotides are TGTGCCAGCAGCCCAACTCACAACTACGAGCAGTACTTC. Its protein is CASSPTHNYEQYF. The chain is built from TRBV27 and TRBJ2-7; no clear D. The CDR3 totals 13 residues. The V gene lost 6 bases and the J gene lost 3 bases, with 12 bases spanning the gap. Germline V gives CDR1 MNHEY, CDR2 SMNVEV (reference sequence).

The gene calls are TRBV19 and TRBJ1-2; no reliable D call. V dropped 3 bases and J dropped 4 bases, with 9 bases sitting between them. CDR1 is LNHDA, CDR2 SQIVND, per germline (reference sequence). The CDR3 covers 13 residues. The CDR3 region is CASSMSGLYGYTF. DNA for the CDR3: TGTGCCAGTAGTATGTCCGGACTCTATGGCTACACCTTC. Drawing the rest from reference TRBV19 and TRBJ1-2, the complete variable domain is DGGITQSPKYLFRKEGQNVTLSCEQNLNHDAMYWYRQDPGQGLRLIYYSQIVNDFQKGDIAEGYSVSREKKESFPLTVTSAQKNPTAFYLCASSMSGLYGYTFGSGTRLTVV.

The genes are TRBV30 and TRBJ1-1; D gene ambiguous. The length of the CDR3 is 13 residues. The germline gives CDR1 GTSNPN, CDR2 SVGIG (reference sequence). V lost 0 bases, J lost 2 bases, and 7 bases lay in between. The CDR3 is CAWSVGSNTEAFF. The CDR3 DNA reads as TGTGCCTGGAGTGTTGGGAGCAACACTGAAGCTTTCTTT.

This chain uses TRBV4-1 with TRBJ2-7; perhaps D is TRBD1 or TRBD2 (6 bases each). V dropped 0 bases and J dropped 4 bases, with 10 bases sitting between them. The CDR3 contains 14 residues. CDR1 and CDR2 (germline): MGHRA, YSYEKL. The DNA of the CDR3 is TGCGCCAGCAGCCAAGAGGGGGGCCTATACGAGCAGTACTTC. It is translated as CASSQEGGLYEQYF.

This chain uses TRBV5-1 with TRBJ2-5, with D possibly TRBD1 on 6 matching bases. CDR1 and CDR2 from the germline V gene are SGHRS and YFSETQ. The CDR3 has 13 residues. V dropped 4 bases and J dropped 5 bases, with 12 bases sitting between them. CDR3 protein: CASSRDTWETQYF. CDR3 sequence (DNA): TGCGCCAGCAGCAGGGACACATGGGAGACCCAGTACTTC.

The CDR3 sequence: CASSLEGGRYSGANVLTF. The CDR3 DNA sequence: TGCGCCAGCAGCCTCGAGGGGGGCCGCTACTCTGGGGCCAACGTCCTGACTTTC. The J gene is TRBJ2-6, the V gene TRBV5-1; D is tentatively TRBD1 or TRBD2 (6 bases each). Per germline, CDR1 SGHRS and CDR2 YFSETQ. CDR3 length: 18 amino acids. Deletions cut 4 bases from V and 0 bases from J, with 17 bases between.

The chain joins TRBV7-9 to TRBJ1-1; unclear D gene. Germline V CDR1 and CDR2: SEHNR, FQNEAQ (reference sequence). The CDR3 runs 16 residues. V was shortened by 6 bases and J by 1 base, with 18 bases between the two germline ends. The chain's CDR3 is CASSSTGPRGNTEAFF. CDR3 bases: TGTGCCAGCAGTTCGACGGGTCCCCGAGGGAACACTGAAGCTTTCTTT.

CDR3 DNA sequence: TGTGCCAGCAGCCTATCCGGGACTAGCGGGAACACCGGGGAGCTGTTTTTT. As protein: CASSLSGTSGNTGELFF. The V and J genes are TRBV9 and TRBJ2-2; TRBD2 matches at 11 bases. CDR1 and CDR2 from the germline V gene are SGDLS and YYNGEE. The length of the CDR3 is 17 residues. The V gene end was trimmed by 4 bases and the J gene end by 1 base; junction bases not matched to a gene: 6.

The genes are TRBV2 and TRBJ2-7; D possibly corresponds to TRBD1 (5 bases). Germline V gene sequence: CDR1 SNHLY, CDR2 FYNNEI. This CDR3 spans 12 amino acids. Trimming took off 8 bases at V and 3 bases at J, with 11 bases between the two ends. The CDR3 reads CASFETVYEQYF. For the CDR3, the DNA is TGTGCCAGCTTTGAGACAGTCTACGAGCAGTACTTC.

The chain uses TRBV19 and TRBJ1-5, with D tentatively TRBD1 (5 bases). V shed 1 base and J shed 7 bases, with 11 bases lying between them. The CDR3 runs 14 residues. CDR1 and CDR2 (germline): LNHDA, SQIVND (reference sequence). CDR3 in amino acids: CASSIVGSGQPQHF. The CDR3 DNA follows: TGTGCCAGTAGTATAGTGGGATCAGGGCAGCCCCAGCATTTT.

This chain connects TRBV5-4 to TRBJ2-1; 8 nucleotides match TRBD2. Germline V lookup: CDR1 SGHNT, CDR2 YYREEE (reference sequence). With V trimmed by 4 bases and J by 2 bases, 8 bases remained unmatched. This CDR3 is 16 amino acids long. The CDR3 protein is CASSPPSGLAYNEQFF. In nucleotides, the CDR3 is TGTGCCAGCAGCCCCCCCTCGGGACTAGCCTACAATGAGCAGTTCTTC. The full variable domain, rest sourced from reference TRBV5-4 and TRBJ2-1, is ETGVTQSPTHLIKTRGQQVTLRCSSQSGHNTVSWYQQALGQGPQFIFQYYREEENGRGNFPPRFSGLQFPNYSSELNVNALELDDSALYLCASSPPSGLAYNEQFFGPGTRLTVL.

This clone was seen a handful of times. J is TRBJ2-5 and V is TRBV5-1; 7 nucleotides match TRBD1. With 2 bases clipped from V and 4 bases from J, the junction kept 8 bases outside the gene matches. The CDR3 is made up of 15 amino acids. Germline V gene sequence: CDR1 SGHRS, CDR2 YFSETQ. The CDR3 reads CASSFSGGYGETQYF. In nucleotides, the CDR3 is TGCGCCAGCAGCTTTTCAGGGGGATACGGAGAGACCCAGTACTTC.

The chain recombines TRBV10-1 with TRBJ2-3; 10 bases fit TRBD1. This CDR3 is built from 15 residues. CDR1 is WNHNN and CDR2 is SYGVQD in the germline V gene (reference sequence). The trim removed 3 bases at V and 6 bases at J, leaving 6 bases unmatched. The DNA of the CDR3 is TGCGCCAGCAGTGATTTGACAGGGGGCGCGGATACGCAGTATTTT. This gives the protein CASSDLTGGADTQYF.

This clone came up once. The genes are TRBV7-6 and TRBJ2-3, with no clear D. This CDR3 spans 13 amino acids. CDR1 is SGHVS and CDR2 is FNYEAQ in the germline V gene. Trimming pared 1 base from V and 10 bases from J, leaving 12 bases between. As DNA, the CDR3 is TGTGCCAGCAGCTTAGAAGTACAGTCTCCGCAGTATTTT. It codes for CASSLEVQSPQYF.

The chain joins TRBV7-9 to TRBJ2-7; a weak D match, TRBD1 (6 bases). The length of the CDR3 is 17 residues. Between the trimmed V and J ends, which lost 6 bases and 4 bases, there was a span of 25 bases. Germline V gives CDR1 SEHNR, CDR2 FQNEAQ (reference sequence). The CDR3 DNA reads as TGTGCCAGCAGTACACTCCGTCCCGGGACAAGGATATACGAGCAGTACTTC. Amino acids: CASSTLRPGTRIYEQYF.

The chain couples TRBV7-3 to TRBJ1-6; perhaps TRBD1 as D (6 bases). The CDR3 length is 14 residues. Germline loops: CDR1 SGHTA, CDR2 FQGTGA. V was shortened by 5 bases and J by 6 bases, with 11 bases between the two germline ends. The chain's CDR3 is CASSEGQSNSPLHF. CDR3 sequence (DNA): TGTGCCAGCAGCGAAGGACAGAGTAATTCACCCCTCCACTTT.

The CDR3 region is CASSQAPPGANVLTF. Written as DNA, the CDR3 is TGCGCCAGCAGCCAAGCCCCTCCTGGGGCCAACGTCCTGACTTTC. The rearrangement joins TRBV4-1 to TRBJ2-6; D is uncertain. The CDR3 contains 15 residues. The V gene lost 1 base and the J gene lost 2 bases, with 6 bases spanning the gap. Germline V gives CDR1 MGHRA, CDR2 YSYEKL.

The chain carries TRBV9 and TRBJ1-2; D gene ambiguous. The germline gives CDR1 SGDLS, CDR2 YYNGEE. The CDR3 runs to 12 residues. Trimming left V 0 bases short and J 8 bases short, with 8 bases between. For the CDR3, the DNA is TGTGCCAGCAGCGTAGGGGGATGGGGCTACACCTTC. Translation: CASSVGGWGYTF. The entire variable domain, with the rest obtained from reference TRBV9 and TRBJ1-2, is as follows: DSGVTQTPKHLITATGQRVTLRCSPRSGDLSVYWYQQSLDQGLQFLIQYYNGEERAKGNILERFSAQQFPDLHSELNLSSLELGDSALYFCASSVGGWGYTFGSGTRLTVV.